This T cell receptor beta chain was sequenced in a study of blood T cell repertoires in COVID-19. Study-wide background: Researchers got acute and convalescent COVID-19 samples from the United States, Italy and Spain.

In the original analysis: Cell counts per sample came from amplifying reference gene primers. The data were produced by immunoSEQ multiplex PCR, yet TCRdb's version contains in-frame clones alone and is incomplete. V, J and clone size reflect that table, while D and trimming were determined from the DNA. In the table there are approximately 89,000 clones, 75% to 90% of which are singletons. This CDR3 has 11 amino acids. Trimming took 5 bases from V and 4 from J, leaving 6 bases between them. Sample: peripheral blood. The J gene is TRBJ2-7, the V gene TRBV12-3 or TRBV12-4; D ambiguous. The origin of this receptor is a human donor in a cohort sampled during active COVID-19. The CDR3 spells CASSNQYEQYF. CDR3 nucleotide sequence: TGTGCCAGCAGTAATCAGTACGAGCAGTACTTC.